Listed below are T cell receptor beta chains from one sample, sequenced in a study of breast tumors, draining lymph nodes, adjacent tissues. From the multiplex PCR reads, TCRdb called clonotypes with MiXCR, one entry per CDR3 protein. The sample contains approximately 130,000 distinct CDR3 sequences, approximately 20% of which appear only once. Sequencing used axillary lymph node tissue. The origin of the receptors is a female donor with breast cancer. Some clones in this sample may be carry-over from other donors' samples. The CDR3 runs from the conserved cysteine through the conserved F or W. D genes are given only for firm matches. Expanded clones are given a class, and other clones once, few, many or no size at all.

v_call: TRBV9
d_call: TRBD1
j_call: TRBJ1-6
clone_size: many
cdr3_nt: TGTGCCAGCAGCTTGACAGGGGAGTATTCACCCCTCCACTTT
cdr3_aa: CASSLTGEYSPLHF

v_call: TRBV7-2
d_call: TRBD1
j_call: TRBJ2-5
clone_size: -
cdr3_nt: TGTGCCAGCAACCTTGGACAGGGTGAGACCCAGTACTTC
cdr3_aa: CASNLGQGETQYF

v_call: TRBV20-1
d_call: TRBD2
j_call: TRBJ2-5
clone_size: many
cdr3_nt: TGCAGTGCTAGATCCCCTAGCGGGAGAGTGGAGACCCAGTACTTC
cdr3_aa: CSARSPSGRVETQYF

v_call: TRBV9
d_call: -
j_call: TRBJ2-1
clone_size: many
cdr3_nt: TGTGCCAGCAGCCCGGCAAGCATCTCCTACAATGAGCAGTTCTTC
cdr3_aa: CASSPASISYNEQFF

v_call: TRBV29-1
d_call: -
j_call: TRBJ2-7
clone_size: many
cdr3_nt: TGCAGCGTTGAAGCGGGGGAACTAGGCGCCTACGAGCAGTACTTC
cdr3_aa: CSVEAGELGAYEQYF

v_call: TRBV28
d_call: TRBD1
j_call: TRBJ1-4
clone_size: -
cdr3_nt: TGTGCCAGCAGCTCAGGGGGTTGGAAACTTGCAACTAATGAAAAACTGTTTTTT
cdr3_aa: CASSSGGWKLATNEKLFF

v_call: TRBV2
d_call: TRBD1
j_call: TRBJ2-5
clone_size: -
cdr3_nt: TGCGCCAGCAGAGGACAGGAAGAGACCCAGCACTTC
cdr3_aa: CASRGQEETQHF

v_call: TRBV7-6
d_call: -
j_call: TRBJ1-5
clone_size: many
cdr3_nt: TGTGCCAGCAGCACACAGCAGGATCAGCCCCAGCATTTT
cdr3_aa: CASSTQQDQPQHF

v_call: TRBV6-1
d_call: TRBD1
j_call: TRBJ2-6
clone_size: few
cdr3_nt: TGTGCCAGCAGTTCCCGGGACAGGGCCCTTGGAGCCAACGTCCTGACTTTC
cdr3_aa: CASSSRDRALGANVLTF

v_call: TRBV7-9
d_call: TRBD1
j_call: TRBJ2-2
clone_size: many
cdr3_nt: TGTGCCAGCAGGGACAGGACGGGCGGGGAGCTGTTTTTT
cdr3_aa: CASRDRTGGELFF

v_call: TRBV28
d_call: -
j_call: TRBJ2-5
clone_size: -
cdr3_nt: TGTGCCAGCAGTTTGAGACCACGGGAGACCCAGTACTTC
cdr3_aa: CASSLRPRETQYF

v_call: TRBV27
d_call: TRBD2
j_call: TRBJ2-7
clone_size: many
cdr3_nt: TGTGCCAGCAGTTTTGGCGGGAGTTTGGAGCAGTACTTC
cdr3_aa: CASSFGGSLEQYF

v_call: TRBV28
d_call: -
j_call: TRBJ2-5
clone_size: -
cdr3_nt: -
cdr3_aa: CASSSSPGETQYF

v_call: TRBV12-3/TRBV12-4
d_call: -
j_call: TRBJ2-7
clone_size: many
cdr3_nt: TGTGCCAGCAGTTCCCCCTACCCCCTTAATACCCGGTCCGAGCAGTACTTC
cdr3_aa: CASSSPYPLNTRSEQYF

v_call: TRBV5-5
d_call: -
j_call: TRBJ1-5
clone_size: -
cdr3_nt: TGTGCCAGCAGCTTGGCCGGGACACTTCAGCCCCAGCATTTT
cdr3_aa: CASSLAGTLQPQHF

v_call: TRBV5-4
d_call: -
j_call: TRBJ2-7
clone_size: many
cdr3_nt: TGTGCCAGCAGCAGTACGGCCGGGCCTTCCTACGAGCAGTACTTC
cdr3_aa: CASSSTAGPSYEQYF

v_call: TRBV9
d_call: -
j_call: TRBJ1-2
clone_size: many
cdr3_nt: TGTGCCAGCAGCAGCTTTGACGGGGCTCCCCCCTCCTATGGCTACACCTTC
cdr3_aa: CASSSFDGAPPSYGYTF

v_call: TRBV9
d_call: TRBD2
j_call: TRBJ2-2
clone_size: many
cdr3_nt: TGTGCCAGCAGCGGAGGACTAGCGGGCTCGAACACCGGGGAGCTGTTTTTT
cdr3_aa: CASSGGLAGSNTGELFF

v_call: TRBV7-6
d_call: -
j_call: TRBJ2-2
clone_size: many
cdr3_nt: TGTGCCAGCAGCTTAGGCCCCGTGAGGGAGCTGTTTTTT
cdr3_aa: CASSLGPVRELFF

v_call: TRBV29-1
d_call: TRBD1
j_call: TRBJ2-7
clone_size: many
cdr3_nt: TGCAGCGCCCGACAGGGTTTCTCCTACGAGCAGTACTTC
cdr3_aa: CSARQGFSYEQYF

v_call: TRBV7-6
d_call: -
j_call: TRBJ1-1
clone_size: -
cdr3_nt: TGTGCCAGCAGCTTAACGGTGAACACTGAAGCTTTCTTT
cdr3_aa: CASSLTVNTEAFF

v_call: TRBV5-8
d_call: -
j_call: TRBJ1-4
clone_size: many
cdr3_nt: TGTGCCAGCAGCTTGCAGGGTGTTTATAGGACTAATGAAAAACTGTTTTTT
cdr3_aa: CASSLQGVYRTNEKLFF

v_call: TRBV12-3/TRBV12-4
d_call: -
j_call: TRBJ1-2
clone_size: few
cdr3_nt: TGTGCCAGCAGTTTAATGGGGGCTTCTAACTATGGCTACACCTTC
cdr3_aa: CASSLMGASNYGYTF

v_call: TRBV28
d_call: TRBD2
j_call: TRBJ2-7
clone_size: -
cdr3_nt: TGTGCCAGCAGTCCCCCGGGACTACTGGGGGGGGGGCAGTACTTC
cdr3_aa: CASSPPGLLGGGQYF

v_call: TRBV5-8
d_call: -
j_call: TRBJ1-2
clone_size: many
cdr3_nt: TGTGCCAGCAGCTTGGAGCAAGGGTTTAATGGCTACACCTTC
cdr3_aa: CASSLEQGFNGYTF

v_call: TRBV5-1
d_call: -
j_call: TRBJ2-1
clone_size: many
cdr3_nt: TGCGCCAGCAGCTTGGGACAGTCCCTTAATGAGCAGTTCTTC
cdr3_aa: CASSLGQSLNEQFF

v_call: TRBV20-1
d_call: -
j_call: TRBJ2-7
clone_size: many
cdr3_nt: TGCAGTGCTAAGGGTAGCCACAGCGAGCAGTACTTC
cdr3_aa: CSAKGSHSEQYF

v_call: TRBV30
d_call: TRBD2
j_call: TRBJ2-2
clone_size: few
cdr3_nt: TGTGCCTGGAGGGGGGGGTTCACCGGGGAGCTGTTTTTT
cdr3_aa: CAWRGGFTGELFF

v_call: TRBV14
d_call: TRBD1
j_call: TRBJ2-3
clone_size: many
cdr3_nt: TGTGCCAGCAGCTACAGGGGGCTGGAAGATACGCAGTATTTT
cdr3_aa: CASSYRGLEDTQYF

v_call: TRBV18
d_call: TRBD1
j_call: TRBJ2-7
clone_size: many
cdr3_nt: TGTGCCAGCTCACTGGAGAGACAGGGGCGGGAGCAGTACTTC
cdr3_aa: CASSLERQGREQYF

v_call: TRBV5-6
d_call: -
j_call: TRBJ2-1
clone_size: many
cdr3_nt: TGTGCCAGCAGCCCCTTCGGACGGCCCTACAATGAGCAGTTCTTC
cdr3_aa: CASSPFGRPYNEQFF

v_call: TRBV27
d_call: -
j_call: TRBJ2-7
clone_size: -
cdr3_nt: TGTGCCGGCAGTCGCCGGGCCACGCCTTACGGCGAGCAGTACTTC
cdr3_aa: CAGSRRATPYGEQYF

v_call: TRBV20-1
d_call: TRBD1
j_call: TRBJ1-5
clone_size: many
cdr3_nt: TGCAGTGCTAGAGTCCCAGGGGGCGGCAATCAGCCCCAGCATTTT
cdr3_aa: CSARVPGGGNQPQHF

v_call: TRBV25-1
d_call: -
j_call: TRBJ2-2
clone_size: few
cdr3_nt: TGTGCCACCTCCCTCAACACCGGGGAGCTGTTTTTT
cdr3_aa: CATSLNTGELFF

v_call: TRBV3-1
d_call: TRBD2
j_call: TRBJ2-3
clone_size: -
cdr3_nt: TGTACCAGCAGCCAAACTAGCGGGAGCACAGATACGCAGTATTTT
cdr3_aa: CTSSQTSGSTDTQYF

v_call: TRBV25-1
d_call: TRBD1
j_call: TRBJ2-2
clone_size: many
cdr3_nt: TGTGCCAGCAGTGACAGGGGGAGAGAGAACACCGGGGAGCTGTTTTTT
cdr3_aa: CASSDRGRENTGELFF

v_call: TRBV20-1
d_call: -
j_call: TRBJ2-5
clone_size: many
cdr3_nt: TGCAGTGCTAGTTGGACTGGCCAAGAGACCCAGTACTTC
cdr3_aa: CSASWTGQETQYF

v_call: TRBV20-1
d_call: TRBD1
j_call: TRBJ2-3
clone_size: many
cdr3_nt: TGCAGTGCTATCAGACCAGGGGGCGCCCCAGATACGCAGTATTTT
cdr3_aa: CSAIRPGGAPDTQYF

v_call: TRBV5-1
d_call: -
j_call: TRBJ2-3
clone_size: many
cdr3_nt: TGCGCCAGCAGCTTGGGTCAGGGTCTCGATACGCAGTATTTT
cdr3_aa: CASSLGQGLDTQYF

v_call: TRBV12-3/TRBV12-4
d_call: TRBD1
j_call: TRBJ1-5
clone_size: many
cdr3_nt: TGTGCCAGCAGTTTGCTTGGACAGGGGGATCAGCCCCAGCATTTT
cdr3_aa: CASSLLGQGDQPQHF

v_call: TRBV10-2
d_call: -
j_call: TRBJ2-3
clone_size: many
cdr3_nt: TGCGCCAGCAGTGAGAAAGCGGATACGCAGTATTTT
cdr3_aa: CASSEKADTQYF

v_call: TRBV19
d_call: -
j_call: TRBJ1-3
clone_size: -
cdr3_nt: TGTGCCAGTAGTATCAGGGGCCCAGCAGCAGGAAACACCATATATTTT
cdr3_aa: CASSIRGPAAGNTIYF

v_call: TRBV4-2
d_call: TRBD2
j_call: TRBJ2-5
clone_size: -
cdr3_nt: TGTGCCAGCAGCTCCGGGACTAGCGGGGTCATCCAGTACTTC
cdr3_aa: CASSSGTSGVIQYF

v_call: TRBV19
d_call: -
j_call: TRBJ1-4
clone_size: many
cdr3_nt: TGTGCCAGTAGGAGGGGATCAACTAATGAAAAACTGTTTTTT
cdr3_aa: CASRRGSTNEKLFF

v_call: TRBV6-1
d_call: -
j_call: TRBJ1-6
clone_size: many
cdr3_nt: TGTGCCAGCAGTGAACGTCACCTACATAATTCACCCCTCCACTTT
cdr3_aa: CASSERHLHNSPLHF

v_call: TRBV19
d_call: -
j_call: TRBJ1-5
clone_size: many
cdr3_nt: TGTGCCAGTACCCAGGTGGCAGGGGGCAATCAGCCCCAGCATTTT
cdr3_aa: CASTQVAGGNQPQHF

v_call: TRBV6-2/TRBV6-3
d_call: -
j_call: TRBJ2-6
clone_size: -
cdr3_nt: TGTGCCAGCAGTATCGGGGTCTTGGGATCTGGGGCCAACGTCCTGACTTTC
cdr3_aa: CASSIGVLGSGANVLTF

v_call: TRBV12-5
d_call: TRBD2
j_call: TRBJ2-1
clone_size: many
cdr3_nt: TGTGCTAGTGGGACCCCGGGGGGGTGGGAGCAGTTCTTC
cdr3_aa: CASGTPGGWEQFF

v_call: TRBV28
d_call: TRBD1
j_call: TRBJ1-6
clone_size: few
cdr3_nt: TGTGCCAGCAGAGATAATCGAGGGGGCTGGGGGGATTCACCCCTCCACTTT
cdr3_aa: CASRDNRGGWGDSPLHF

v_call: TRBV12-3/TRBV12-4
d_call: TRBD2
j_call: TRBJ2-7
clone_size: many
cdr3_nt: TGTGCCAGCAGGCGGGGGGGACTCACTAGCGGGAGGGCCTACGAGCAGTACTTC
cdr3_aa: CASRRGGLTSGRAYEQYF

v_call: TRBV20-1
d_call: TRBD2
j_call: TRBJ2-7
clone_size: many
cdr3_nt: TGCAGTGCTAGAGATACCCTAGCGGGAGGTATCTACGAGCAGTACTTC
cdr3_aa: CSARDTLAGGIYEQYF

v_call: TRBV4-3
d_call: -
j_call: TRBJ1-2
clone_size: many
cdr3_nt: TGCGCCAGCAGCCAAGCGGGGAACTATGGCTACACCTTC
cdr3_aa: CASSQAGNYGYTF

v_call: TRBV20-1
d_call: -
j_call: TRBJ1-2
clone_size: -
cdr3_nt: TGCAGTGCTATCAGCTCCCCAGGGGTAAGGGGTGGCTACACCTTC
cdr3_aa: CSAISSPGVRGGYTF

v_call: TRBV12-3/TRBV12-4
d_call: TRBD2
j_call: TRBJ2-1
clone_size: many
cdr3_nt: TGTGCCAGCAGTTTTTCCACTAGCGGGAGGGCCATAGAGCAGTTCTTC
cdr3_aa: CASSFSTSGRAIEQFF

v_call: TRBV14
d_call: -
j_call: TRBJ2-5
clone_size: -
cdr3_nt: TGTGCCAGCAGCCAAGATGGGAAGACCCAGTACTTC
cdr3_aa: CASSQDGKTQYF

v_call: TRBV2
d_call: TRBD2
j_call: TRBJ2-7
clone_size: many
cdr3_nt: TGTGCCAGCAGAGCCCTAGCGGTTAAGGACTACGAGCAGTACTTC
cdr3_aa: CASRALAVKDYEQYF

v_call: TRBV6-6
d_call: TRBD2
j_call: TRBJ2-1
clone_size: few
cdr3_nt: TGTGCCAGCAGGAAAGCGGGACTAGTCAATGAGCAGTTCTTC
cdr3_aa: CASRKAGLVNEQFF

v_call: TRBV29-1
d_call: TRBD2
j_call: TRBJ2-7
clone_size: many
cdr3_nt: TGCAGCGTCGGACTAGCGGGAGAGGGTGAGCAGTACTTC
cdr3_aa: CSVGLAGEGEQYF